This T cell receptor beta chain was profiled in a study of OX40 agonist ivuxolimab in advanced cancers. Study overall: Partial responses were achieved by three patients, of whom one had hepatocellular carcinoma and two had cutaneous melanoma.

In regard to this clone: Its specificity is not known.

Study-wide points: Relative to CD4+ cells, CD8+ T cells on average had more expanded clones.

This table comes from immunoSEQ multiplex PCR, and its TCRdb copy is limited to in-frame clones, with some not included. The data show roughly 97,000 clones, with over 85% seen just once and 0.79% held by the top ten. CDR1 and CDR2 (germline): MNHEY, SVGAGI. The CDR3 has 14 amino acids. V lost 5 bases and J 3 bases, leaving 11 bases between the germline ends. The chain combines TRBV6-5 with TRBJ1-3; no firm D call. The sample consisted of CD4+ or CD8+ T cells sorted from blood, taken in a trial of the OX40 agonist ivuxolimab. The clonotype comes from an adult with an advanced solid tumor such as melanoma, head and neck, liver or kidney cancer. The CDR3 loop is CASSRGRNGNTIYF. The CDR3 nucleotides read TGTGCCAGCAGTAGAGGGCGAAATGGAAACACCATATATTTT.